This T cell receptor beta chain was sequenced during a study of blood T cell repertoires in COVID-19. Study background: Sites in the United States, Italy and Spain provided acute and convalescent COVID-19 samples. T cells, B-cell-depleted T cells, or PBMCs provided the cDNA or gDNA that served as material.

As handled by the study authors: Estimates of nucleated cell counts were drawn from the amplification of reference gene primers. Libraries were prepared by immunoSEQ multiplex PCR; TCRdb keeps only in-frame clonotypes and omits some of them. V, J and clone size derive from that table, while D and trimming were established from the DNA sequence. In the table there are 93,000 or so clones, around 88% of which are singletons. This CDR3 is built from 16 residues. Germline CDR1 SQVTM, CDR2 ANQGSEA. V was clipped by 7 bases and J by 4 bases, with 22 bases between them. This rearrangement joins TRBV29-1 to TRBJ1-4; a weak D match, TRBD1 (6 bases). Sequences were obtained from peripheral blood. This clonotype originated in a human donor in a cohort sampled during active COVID-19. The chain's CDR3 is CSAVGRGVGSNEKLFF. In nucleotides, the CDR3 is TGCAGCGCCGTGGGCAGGGGAGTGGGTAGTAATGAAAAACTGTTTTTT.